The source of this T cell receptor (beta chain) is a study of OX40 agonist ivuxolimab in advanced cancers. In terms of the full investigation: Ivuxolimab, which targeted the costimulatory receptor OX40 (CD134), was an agonistic, fully human IgG2 monoclonal antibody. Intravenous ivuxolimab was administered to patients every 2 weeks at six dose levels: 0.01, 0.1, 0.3, 1.5, 3 and 10 mg/kg. Among the 50 to 55 dose-escalation patients, around 19 had hepatocellular carcinoma, about 15 melanoma, 9 renal cell carcinoma and 9 head and neck cancer. In the dose-escalation cohort, around four fifths of patients were male, and the mean age was roughly 56 years with a range of roughly 20 to 80. Prior anti-PD-1, anti-PD-L1 or anti-CTLA-4 therapy was permitted, and checkpoint inhibitors had been received by around 39% of dose-escalation patients. Partial responses were achieved by three dose-escalation patients, of whom one had hepatocellular carcinoma and two had cutaneous melanoma. Peripheral TCRbeta sequencing was intended to test whether TCR sequence diversity was altered and clonal T-cell expansion was caused by ivuxolimab. The paper describes the monotherapy dose-escalation part (N of about 52 patients) of the phase I trial of ivuxolimab. Paper-wide results and their limitations: Low levels of normalized T-cell clonal expansion were also shown by some nonresponding patients. At doses of 0.1 to 3.0 mg/kg, clonal expansion of both CD4+ and CD8+ blood T cells was observed from baseline to week 6. After ivuxolimab, CD8+ T cells had more expanded clones than CD4+ T cells on average. In partial responders in the 0.1-3.0 mg/kg groups, normalized peripheral clonal expansion was found to be among the lowest, especially among CD8+ T cells. Which antigens the clonally expanded peripheral T cells were specific for was not determined.

For sequencing of the TCRbeta CDR3 region, genomic DNA was extracted from the sorted cells. The immunoSEQ Assay was used for sequencing of TCRbeta CDR3 regions. What TCRdb holds here is the immuneACCESS table cut down to in-frame rearrangements. Part of the clones is not present; checked against another copy, under half of the missing clones reflect an unresolved V gene, and the others are unexplained. A total of 90,000 to 100,000 clones appear in this sample, 70% to 85% of them only once. Of the sample, about 1.6% falls within the top ten clones. V lost 6 bases and J lost 0 bases, and the count of bases not matched to a germline gene is 4. The CDR3 runs 15 residues from the cysteine to the phenylalanine. Only CDR3 DNA is held: 45 bases, read in frame from base 1. The germline V gene encodes CDR1 LNHDA and CDR2 SQIVND (reference sequence). About this clone itself: Its antigen is currently not known. No qualities accompany the bases; no much larger clone lies one base away. This specimen includes other DNA sequences encoding the same CDR3.

The trial excluded patients who had a history of autoimmune disease or who were on systemic immunosuppression. Peripheral blood for TCR sequencing was drawn from every dose cohort at baseline, at cycle 4 day 1 and at cycle 7 day 1. The samples were taken from a phase I, first-in-human, multicenter, open-label dose-escalation trial of ivuxolimab. Adults with locally advanced or metastatic melanoma, renal cell, hepatocellular, or head and neck squamous cell carcinoma were enrolled in the trial. Before TCR sequencing, CD4+ T cells and CD8+ T cells from peripheral blood were sorted into separate populations.

Sequencing was performed on CD4+ or CD8+ T cells sorted from blood, taken in a trial of the OX40 agonist ivuxolimab. This sequence was found in an adult with an advanced solid tumor such as melanoma, head and neck, liver or kidney cancer. The rearranged chain carries TRBV19 and TRBJ1-3, with 8 bases aligning to TRBD1. This receptor carries the CDR3 CASSRDRSSGNTIYF. DNA sequence: TGTGCCAGTAGCCGGGACAGGAGCTCTGGAAACACCATATATTTT.